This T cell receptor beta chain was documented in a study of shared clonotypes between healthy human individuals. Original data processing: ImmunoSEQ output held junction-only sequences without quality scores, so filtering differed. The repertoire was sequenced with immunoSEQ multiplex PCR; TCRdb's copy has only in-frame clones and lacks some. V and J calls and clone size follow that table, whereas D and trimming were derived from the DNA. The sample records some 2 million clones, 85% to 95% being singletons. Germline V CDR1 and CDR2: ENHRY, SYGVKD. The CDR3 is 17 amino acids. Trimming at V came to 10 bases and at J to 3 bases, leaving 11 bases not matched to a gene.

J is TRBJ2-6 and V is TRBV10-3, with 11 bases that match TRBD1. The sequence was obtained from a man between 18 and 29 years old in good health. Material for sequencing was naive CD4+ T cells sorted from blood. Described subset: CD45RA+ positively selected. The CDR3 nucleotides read TGTGCCACCACCGAAGGACAGGGGGCTAATGGGGCCAACGTCCTGACTTTC. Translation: CATTEGQGANGANVLTF.